The 22 T cell receptor beta chains below come from one sample, sequenced in a study of vaccination and CD4 T cells after COVID-19. The Oncomine TCR Beta short-read assay sequenced DNA from cultured CD4+ T cells. TCRdb reanalysed the PCR reads using MiXCR and keeps one entry per CDR3 protein. The sample lists about 7,300 distinct CDR3 sequences, approximately 55% seen once, with approximately 35% in the top ten. These TCRs are of unknown antigen specificity. Documented treatment: approximately 9-day PBMC culture with coronavirus spike peptide pools or control peptides (ViraFEST assay). The specimen was CD4+ T cells from blood, cultured in vitro. The receptors were sampled from a human donor who had recovered from COVID-19.

The V and J genes are TRBV20-1 and TRBJ2-1; 11 nucleotides align to TRBD2. The V gene's germline CDR1 is DFQATT and CDR2 SNEGSKA (reference sequence). CDR3 length: 10 residues. The CDR3: CSTGLAGGFF. For the CDR3, the DNA is TGCAGCACCGGACTAGCGGGTGGATTCTTC.

The rearrangement uses TRBV6-1 and TRBJ1-2; no clear D gene. V gave up 4 bases and J gave up 2 bases, with 11 bases separating them. CDR3 length: 14 amino acids. CDR1 and CDR2 (germline): MNHNS, SASEGT. CDR3 region: CASSGGGSNYGYTF. In DNA, the CDR3 is TGTGCCAGCAGTGGGGGAGGCTCCAACTATGGCTACACCTTC.

This clonotype ranks as medium-sized. The chain has TRBV6-1 and TRBJ1-2; TRBD1 aligns across 9 bases. Germline loops: CDR1 MNHNS, CDR2 SASEGT. V dropped 4 bases and J dropped 8; count of bases not matched to a gene: 8. This CDR3 has 14 residues. CDR3 nucleotide sequence: TGTGCCAGCAGTGCTGGGACAGGGTTTGTCGGCTACACCTTC. Amino acid sequence: CASSAGTGFVGYTF.

This chain links TRBV19 with TRBJ2-2; 9 bases are a match to TRBD1. Looked up from germline, CDR1 is LNHDA and CDR2 is SQIVND (reference sequence). After removal of 5 bases from V and 4 bases from J, the junction contained 8 bases not matched to a gene. The CDR3 extends over 16 amino acids. This chain's CDR3 is CASSSGTGISTGELFF. The CDR3 DNA follows: TGTGCCAGTAGTTCCGGGACAGGGATCAGCACCGGGGAGCTGTTTTTT.

The CDR3 region has the DNA TGTGCCACCAGCAACGGGGGGGCGGTAGATACGCAGTATTTT. Its protein is CATSNGGAVDTQYF. The rearrangement links TRBV15 to TRBJ2-3; 8 positions agree with TRBD2. CDR3 size: 14 residues. Germline CDR1 and CDR2: LNHNV and YYDKDF (reference sequence). V was clipped by 4 bases and J by 5 bases; unmatched bases: 5.

This chain connects TRBV7-9 to TRBJ1-1, with TRBD1 identical over 11 bases. The length of the CDR3 is 21 residues. The V segment lost 4 bases and the J segment 8 bases; nucleotides outside the gene matches: 27. CDR1 is SEHNR, CDR2 FQNEAQ, per germline (reference sequence). In DNA, the CDR3 is TGTGCCAGCAGCTCACCAACCTCAACAGGACAGGGGGCCCGAACTGGGTTCGAAGCTTTCTTT. It translates to CASSSPTSTGQGARTGFEAFF.

In its sample, this clonotype was seen once. The rearrangement uses TRBV7-9 and TRBJ2-1; 8 bases agree with TRBD2. Germline assignment: CDR1 SEHNR and CDR2 FQNEAQ (reference sequence). The CDR3 loop spans 14 amino acids. With 8 bases clipped from V and 7 bases from J, the junction kept 10 bases outside the gene matches. CDR3 in DNA: TGTGCCAGCGGGGATACCGGGGGGGCGAATGAGCAGTTCTTC. Amino acids: CASGDTGGANEQFF.

The chain combines TRBV7-3 with TRBJ1-1; weak D call: TRBD1 (5 bases). Per the germline V gene, CDR1 is SGHTA and CDR2 is FQGTGA. CDR3 length: 14 residues. Trimming pared 5 bases from V and 7 bases from J, leaving 17 bases between. The CDR3 here is CASSALGGSSEAFF. The CDR3 DNA reads as TGTGCCAGCAGCGCCCTGGGGGGATCTAGTGAAGCTTTCTTT.

J is TRBJ1-1 and V is TRBV6-5; no firm D call. Germline V CDR1 and CDR2: MNHEY, SVGAGI. The length of the CDR3 is 15 residues. V lost 4 bases and J 3 bases, leaving 15 bases between the germline ends. The CDR3, as DNA: TGTGCCAGCAGTTCGCAAGACGGGCGTTACACTGAAGCTTTCTTT. Encoded protein: CASSSQDGRYTEAFF.

The chain recombines TRBV7-3 with TRBJ2-7; D not certain. V was pared by 1 base and J by 2 bases, with 12 bases between. CDR1 and CDR2 (germline): SGHTA, FQGTGA. The CDR3 spans 15 residues. CDR3 nucleotide sequence: TGTGCCAGCAGCTTAAAGACCATTCACACCTACGAGCAGTACTTC. Amino acid sequence: CASSLKTIHTYEQYF.

The chain employs TRBV4-3 and TRBJ1-1; no definite D call. Germline loops: CDR1 LGHNA, CDR2 YSLEER. The CDR3 loop spans 14 amino acids. The V gene lost 3 bases and the J gene lost 1 base, with 9 bases spanning the gap. The CDR3 sequence is CASSQSDSNTEAFF. CDR3 coding DNA: TGCGCCAGCAGCCAGTCCGATTCGAACACTGAAGCTTTCTTT.

J is TRBJ2-3 and V is TRBV27; 14 positions agree with TRBD2. The CDR3 has 16 residues. Germline assignment: CDR1 MNHEY and CDR2 SMNVEV (reference sequence). Germline trimming cut 5 bases from V and 2 bases from J; bases unmatched to any gene: 3. The CDR3 region is CASSMGLAGVTDTQYF. The CDR3 DNA is TGTGCCAGCAGTATGGGACTAGCGGGAGTCACAGATACGCAGTATTTT.

This chain joins TRBV5-1 and TRBJ2-3, with 9 bases fitting TRBD2. The CDR3 has 15 residues. Germline CDR1 and CDR2: SGHRS and YFSETQ. J was trimmed by 4 bases and V by 6 bases; bases with no gene match: 9. The DNA of the CDR3 is TGCGCCAGCACGAAGGCCTTAGCGGGGGCAGATACGCAGTATTTT. Translating gives CASTKALAGADTQYF.

This clonotype was picked up a small number of times. This sequence joins TRBV6-1 and TRBJ2-7; TRBD2 matches at 8 bases. Germline CDR1 is MNHNS and CDR2 is SASEGT. Trimming removed 2 bases from V and 4 bases from J; junction bases left unmatched: 7. The CDR3 has 15 residues. The CDR3 nucleotides are TGTGCCAGCAGTGAACGCGGGGGGAGTGTTTACGAGCAGTACTTC. Its translation is CASSERGGSVYEQYF.

The chain carries TRBV7-9 and TRBJ1-1, with D possibly being TRBD1 (5 bases). The germline CDR1 and CDR2 sequences are SEHNR and FQNEAQ (reference sequence). V lost 8 bases to trimming and J lost 1 base, with 11 bases between them. This CDR3 has 13 amino acids. The CDR3 region is CASARGRNTEAFF. DNA of the CDR3: TGTGCCAGCGCTCGGGGACGGAACACTGAAGCTTTCTTT. The whole variable domain, remainder taken from reference TRBV7-9 and TRBJ1-1, is DTGVSQNPRHKITKRGQNVTFRCDPISEHNRLYWYRQTLGQGPEFLTYFQNEAQLEKSRLLSDRFSAERPKGSFSTLEIQRTEQGDSAMYLCASARGRNTEAFFGQGTRLTVV.

The chain has TRBV7-2 and TRBJ2-7; the D gene is possibly TRBD2 (5 bases). The germline CDR1 and CDR2 sequences are SGHTA and FQGNSA. Between the trimmed V and J ends, which lost 1 base and 3 bases, there was a span of 13 bases. The CDR3 covers 15 residues. The CDR3 protein is CASSLEVGIRYEQYF. In nucleotides, the CDR3 is TGTGCCAGCAGCTTAGAGGTCGGGATCCGCTACGAGCAGTACTTC.

This clonotype was seen only a few times. The V gene is TRBV5-1, the J gene TRBJ2-3; 9 bases align to TRBD1. V shed 2 bases and J 4 bases; nucleotides not matched to a gene: 8. The CDR3 covers 16 residues. CDR1 and CDR2 from the germline V gene are SGHRS and YFSETQ. The DNA of the CDR3 is TGCGCCAGCAGCTTTAGGACAGGGGCGGGCGCAGATACGCAGTATTTT. As protein: CASSFRTGAGADTQYF. The variable domain in full, completed from reference TRBV5-1 and TRBJ2-3, reads KAGVTQTPRYLIKTRGQQVTLSCSPISGHRSVSWYQQTPGQGLQFLFEYFSETQRNKGNFPGRFSGRQFSNSRSEMNVSTLELGDSALYLCASSFRTGAGADTQYFGPGTRLTVL.

The V call is TRBV24-1, the J call TRBJ2-3, with 11 bases that match TRBD2. The ends lost 4 bases at V and 0 bases at J; junction bases unmatched: 5. The germline CDR1 and CDR2 sequences are KGHDR and SFDVKD. This CDR3 spans 17 amino acids. This chain's CDR3 is CATSEGRLAGSTDTQYF. In nucleotides, the CDR3 is TGTGCCACCAGTGAGGGGAGACTAGCGGGGAGCACAGATACGCAGTATTTT.

This sequence joins TRBV23-1 and TRBJ1-5; D unclear. TRBV23-1 is sorted into the ORF group, with uncertain function. V was pared by 7 bases and J by 8 bases, with 9 bases between. This CDR3 contains 11 residues. CDR3 DNA: TGCGCCAGCAAGGAACTGAAGCCCCAGCATTTT. Encoded protein: CASKELKPQHF.

This chain uses TRBV21-1 with TRBJ2-3; the listed D gene, TRBD1, was not tested against the DNA. TRBV21-1 counts as a pseudogene. CDR3 length: 17 amino acids. Here the CDR3 reads CASSKADGDRGDDTQYF. CDR3 nucleotide sequence: TGTGCCAGCAGCAAAGCGGACGGGGACAGGGGGGACGATACGCAGTATTTT.

This clonotype was found a few times. The V gene is TRBV6-1, the J gene TRBJ1-1, with 7 nucleotides matching TRBD1. This CDR3 spans 15 amino acids. V lost 5 bases, J lost 4 bases, and 10 bases stayed unmatched. Germline V gives CDR1 MNHNS, CDR2 SASEGT. The CDR3 DNA reads TGTGCCAGCAGTCCCAGTAGGGGGCTGGGCACTGAAGCTTTCTTT. This sequence encodes CASSPSRGLGTEAFF.

The chain recombines TRBV27 with TRBJ2-7; 12 bases are shared with TRBD2. CDR3 size: 14 residues. Germline trimming cut 6 bases from V and 6 bases from J; bases unmatched to any gene: 6. Germline CDR1 and CDR2: MNHEY and SMNVEV (reference sequence). This chain's CDR3 is CASRRLAGDSEQYF. CDR3 DNA: TGTGCCAGCAGACGACTAGCGGGAGATTCCGAGCAGTACTTC.